A selection of T cell receptor beta chains follows, all from one sample in a study of blood T cell repertoires in COVID-19. Clones were read by immunoSEQ multiplex PCR, and TCRdb kept only the in-frame ones, dropping some. The table records some 110,000 clones, approximately 82% of them present only once. Sequenced input: peripheral blood. The receptors come from a man between 65 and 80 years old with active or convalescent COVID-19. Both conserved end residues are part of each CDR3. Fields, in order: J gene, V gene, CDR3 protein.

>TRBJ1-4|TRBV4-1
CASSHSPGGNEKLFF
>TRBJ2-3|TRBV2
CASSGQGTDTQYF
>TRBJ1-2|TRBV5-6
CASSFVGAGYYGYTF
>TRBJ2-4|TRBV4-3
CASSQEAGQSKIAKNIQYF
>TRBJ2-3|TRBV4-1
CASSLLSSGGSTDTQYF
>TRBJ2-7|TRBV28
CASSPVRGRPSAYEQYF
>TRBJ2-2|TRBV4-2
CASSPPGLAGWNTGELFF
>TRBJ1-2|TRBV7-2
CASSSRTGADNYGYTF
>TRBJ2-3|TRBV2
CASSRQFTDTQYF
>TRBJ2-7|TRBV7-2
CASSPNRGLYEQYF
>TRBJ1-1|TRBV3-1/TRBV3-2
CASSQALRAFF
>TRBJ2-7|TRBV29-1
CSVVADSYEQYF
>TRBJ2-7|TRBV7-9
CASSRTESSYEQYF
>TRBJ2-3|TRBV11-3
CASSLDSNSVDTQYF
>TRBJ2-2|TRBV13
CASSVGLANTGELFF
>TRBJ2-2|TRBV7-9
CASSQRTSGGRGTGELFF
>TRBJ2-1|TRBV6-6
CASSPTLAGGINEQFF
>TRBJ1-1|TRBV10-3
CAISVAGGLNTEAFF
>TRBJ2-7|TRBV6-2/TRBV6-3
CASSHRTSGIYEQYF
>TRBJ2-6|TRBV6-4
CASSSGDAGANVLTF
>TRBJ1-5|TRBV2
CASSEGQGSQPQHF
>TRBJ2-5|TRBV9
CASSSRPEGTQYF
>TRBJ1-1|TRBV6-5
CASSLGQNTEAFF
>TRBJ2-1|TRBV9
CASSALAGGVNEQFF
>TRBJ2-3|TRBV2
CASKEGWGDTQYF
>TRBJ1-6|TRBV4-2
CASRSGGLDSPLHF
>TRBJ2-5|TRBV7-3
CASSSGSGTQETQYF
>TRBJ2-2|TRBV3-1/TRBV3-2
CASSQMGLAVTGELFF
>TRBJ2-2|TRBV7-6
CASRPTVTGELFF
>TRBJ2-2|TRBV2
CASSLTETGELFF
>TRBJ1-1|TRBV2
CASSGRQVALNTEAFF
>TRBJ2-3|TRBV6-2/TRBV6-3
CASSYLLAGGSTDTQYF
>TRBJ1-4|TRBV18
CASSHGQGRPEKLFF
>TRBJ1-6|TRBV6-6
CASSNDRVRSPLHF
>TRBJ1-2|TRBV20-1
CSARESYGYTF
>TRBJ1-5|TRBV18
CASSPRVGNQPQHF
>TRBJ2-4|TRBV28
CASTSLAGGFRNIQYF
>TRBJ2-1|TRBV6-6
CASSPGTVRTYNEQFF
>TRBJ1-5|TRBV6-6
CASKREVDQPQHF
>TRBJ1-6|TRBV11-2
CASSPQRGNSPLHF
>TRBJ2-3|TRBV7-6
CASSKNAELSTDTQYF
>TRBJ1-1|TRBV6-5
CASSLRGGYTEAFF
>TRBJ2-3|TRBV9
CASKASGSSDTQYF
>TRBJ2-1|TRBV2
CASRFSSGRDEQFF
>TRBJ2-3|TRBV5-1
CASSFSGTSPDTQYF
>TRBJ1-2|TRBV9
CASSGDRVYGYTF
>TRBJ2-7|TRBV7-2
CASSFSDYEQYF
>TRBJ1-1|TRBV7-2
CASSLMAGGEAFF
>TRBJ1-2|TRBV14
CASSQARGTGYTF
>TRBJ1-4|TRBV6-5
CASRNMQGRDEKLFF
>TRBJ2-5|TRBV6-5
CASSRGQYQETQYF